This T cell receptor (beta chain) stems from a study of early T cells in non-severe SARS-CoV-2 infection. Each CDR3 protein is one row after TCRdb ran MiXCR on the 5' RACE reads. The sample consists of about 90,000 distinct CDR3 sequences, 10% to 15% of them appearing once. The CDR3 has 15 residues. V was pared by 5 bases and J by 5 bases, with 3 bases of the junction left unmatched. This chain joins TRBV12-3 or TRBV12-4 and TRBJ2-2, with 12 positions matching TRBD2. The sample here was whole blood, taken at baseline. The sequence was collected from an adult who was a healthcare worker with PCR-confirmed SARS-CoV-2 infection or an uninfected control (not recorded which). CDR3 amino acids: CASSPLAGGTGELFF. DNA of the CDR3: TGTGCCAGCAGTCCCCTAGCGGGAGGGACCGGGGAGCTGTTTTTT.